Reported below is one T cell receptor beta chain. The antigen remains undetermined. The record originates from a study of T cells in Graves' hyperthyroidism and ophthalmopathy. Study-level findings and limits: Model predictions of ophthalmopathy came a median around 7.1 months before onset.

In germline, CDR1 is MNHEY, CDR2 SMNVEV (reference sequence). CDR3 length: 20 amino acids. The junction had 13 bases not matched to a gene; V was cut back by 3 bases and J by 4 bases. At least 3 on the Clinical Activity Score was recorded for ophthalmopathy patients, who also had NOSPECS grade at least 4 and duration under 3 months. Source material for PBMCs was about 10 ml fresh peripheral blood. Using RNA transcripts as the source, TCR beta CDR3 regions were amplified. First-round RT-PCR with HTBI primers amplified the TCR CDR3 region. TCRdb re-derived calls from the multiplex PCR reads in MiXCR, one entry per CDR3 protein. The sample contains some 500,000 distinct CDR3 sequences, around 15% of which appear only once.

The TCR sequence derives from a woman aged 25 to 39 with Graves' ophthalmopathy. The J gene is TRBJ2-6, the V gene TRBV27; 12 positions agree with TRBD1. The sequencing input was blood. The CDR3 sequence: CASSLGHGTGGIAGANVLTF. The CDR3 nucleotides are TGTGCCAGCAGTTTGGGCCACGGGACAGGGGGCATAGCAGGGGCCAACGTCCTGACTTTC. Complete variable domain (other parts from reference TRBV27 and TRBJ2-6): EAQVTQNPRYLITVTGKKLTVTCSQNMNHEYMSWYRQDPGLGLRQIYYSMNVEVTDKGDVPEGYKVSRKEKRNFPLILESPSPNQTSLYFCASSLGHGTGGIAGANVLTFGAGSRLTVL.